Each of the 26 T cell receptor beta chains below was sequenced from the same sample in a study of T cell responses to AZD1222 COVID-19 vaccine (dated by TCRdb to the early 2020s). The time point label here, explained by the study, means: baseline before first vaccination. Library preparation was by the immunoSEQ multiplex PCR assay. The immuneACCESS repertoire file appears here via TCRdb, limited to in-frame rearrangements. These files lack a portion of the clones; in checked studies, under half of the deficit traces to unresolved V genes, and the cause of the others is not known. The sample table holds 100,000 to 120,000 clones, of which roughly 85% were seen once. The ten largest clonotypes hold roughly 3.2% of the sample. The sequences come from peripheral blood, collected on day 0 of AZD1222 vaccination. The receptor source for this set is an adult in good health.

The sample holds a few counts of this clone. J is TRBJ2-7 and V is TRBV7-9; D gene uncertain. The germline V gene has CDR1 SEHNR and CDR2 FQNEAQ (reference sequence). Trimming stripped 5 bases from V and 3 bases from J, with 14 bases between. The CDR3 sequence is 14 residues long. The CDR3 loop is CASSPGVGNYEQYF. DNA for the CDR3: TGTGCCAGCAGCCCTGGGGTTGGGAACTACGAGCAGTACTTC.

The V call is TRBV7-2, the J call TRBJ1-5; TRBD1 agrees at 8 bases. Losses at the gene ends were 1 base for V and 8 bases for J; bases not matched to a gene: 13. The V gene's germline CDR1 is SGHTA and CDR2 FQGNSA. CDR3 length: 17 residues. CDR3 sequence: CASSLEGSGGDGKPQHF. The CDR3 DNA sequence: TGTGCCAGCAGCTTAGAGGGGTCAGGGGGCGATGGGAAGCCCCAGCATTTT.

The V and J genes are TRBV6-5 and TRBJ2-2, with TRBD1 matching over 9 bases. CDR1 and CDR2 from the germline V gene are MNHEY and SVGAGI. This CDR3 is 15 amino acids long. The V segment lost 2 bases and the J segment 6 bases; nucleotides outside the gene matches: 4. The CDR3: CASSYGGQGSGELFF. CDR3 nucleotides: TGTGCCAGCAGTTACGGGGGACAGGGCTCCGGGGAGCTGTTTTTT.

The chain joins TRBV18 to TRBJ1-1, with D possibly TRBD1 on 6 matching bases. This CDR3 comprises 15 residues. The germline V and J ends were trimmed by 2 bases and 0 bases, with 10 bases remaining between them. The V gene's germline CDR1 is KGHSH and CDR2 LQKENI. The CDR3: CASSPVQGMNTEAFF. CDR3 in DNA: TGTGCCAGCTCACCAGTTCAGGGGATGAACACTGAAGCTTTCTTT.

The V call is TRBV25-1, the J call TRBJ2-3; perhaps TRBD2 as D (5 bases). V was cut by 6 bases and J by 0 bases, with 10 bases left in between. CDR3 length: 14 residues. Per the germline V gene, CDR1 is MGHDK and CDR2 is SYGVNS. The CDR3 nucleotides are TGTGCCAGCAGACGGAGGACTAGCACAGATACGCAGTATTTT. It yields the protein CASRRRTSTDTQYF.

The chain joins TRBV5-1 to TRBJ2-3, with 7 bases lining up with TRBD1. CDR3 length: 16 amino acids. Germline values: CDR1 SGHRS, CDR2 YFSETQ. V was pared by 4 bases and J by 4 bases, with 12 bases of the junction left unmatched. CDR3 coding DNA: TGCGCCAGCAGCCAAAGTGGGCAGGGGGTCGCAGATACGCAGTATTTT. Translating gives CASSQSGQGVADTQYF.

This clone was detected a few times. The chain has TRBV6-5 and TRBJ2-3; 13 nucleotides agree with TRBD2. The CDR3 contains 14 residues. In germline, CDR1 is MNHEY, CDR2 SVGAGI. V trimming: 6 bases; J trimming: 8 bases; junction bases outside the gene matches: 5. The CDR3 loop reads CASRGTSGAPTQYF. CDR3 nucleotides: TGTGCCAGCAGGGGGACTAGCGGGGCTCCTACGCAGTATTTT.

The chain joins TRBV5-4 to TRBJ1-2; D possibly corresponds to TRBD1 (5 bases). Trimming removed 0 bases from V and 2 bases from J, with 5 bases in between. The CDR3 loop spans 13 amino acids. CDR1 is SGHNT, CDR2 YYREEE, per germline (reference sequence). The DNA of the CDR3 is TGTGCCAGCAGCTTGGAGGGGAACTATGGCTACACCTTC. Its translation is CASSLEGNYGYTF.

Here the CDR3 DNA reads TGTGCCACCAGCAGAGATACTCCGCTGGGGGCCTACGAGCAGTACTTC. It is translated as CATSRDTPLGAYEQYF. The V call is TRBV15, the J call TRBJ2-7; D could derive from TRBD1 or TRBD2 (5 bases each). V was pared by 0 bases and J by 2 bases, with 14 bases between. Germline V gene sequence: CDR1 LNHNV, CDR2 YYDKDF (reference sequence). The CDR3 spans 16 residues.

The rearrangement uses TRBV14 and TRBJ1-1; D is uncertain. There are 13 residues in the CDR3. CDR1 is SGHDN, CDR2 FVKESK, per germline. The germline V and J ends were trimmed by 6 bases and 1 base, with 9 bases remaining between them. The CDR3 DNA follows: TGTGCCAGCAGTCAGTCATGGAACACTGAAGCTTTCTTT. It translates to CASSQSWNTEAFF.

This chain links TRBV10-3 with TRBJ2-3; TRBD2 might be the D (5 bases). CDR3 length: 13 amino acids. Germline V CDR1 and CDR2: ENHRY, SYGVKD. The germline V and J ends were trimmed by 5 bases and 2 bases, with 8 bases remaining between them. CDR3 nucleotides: TGTGCCATCAGTCCTGACTACACAGATACGCAGTATTTT. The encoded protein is CAISPDYTDTQYF.

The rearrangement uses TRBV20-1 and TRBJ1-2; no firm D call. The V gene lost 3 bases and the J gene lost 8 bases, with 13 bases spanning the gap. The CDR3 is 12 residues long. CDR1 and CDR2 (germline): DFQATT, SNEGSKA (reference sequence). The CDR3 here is CSASRRARGYTF. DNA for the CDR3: TGCAGTGCTAGTCGGAGGGCGAGAGGCTACACCTTC.

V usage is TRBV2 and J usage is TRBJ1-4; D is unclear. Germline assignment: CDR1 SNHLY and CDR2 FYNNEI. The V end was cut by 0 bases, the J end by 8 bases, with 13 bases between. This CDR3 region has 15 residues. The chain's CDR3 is CASSEAPMGNEKLFF. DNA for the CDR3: TGTGCCAGCAGTGAAGCGCCTATGGGAAACGAAAAACTGTTTTTT.

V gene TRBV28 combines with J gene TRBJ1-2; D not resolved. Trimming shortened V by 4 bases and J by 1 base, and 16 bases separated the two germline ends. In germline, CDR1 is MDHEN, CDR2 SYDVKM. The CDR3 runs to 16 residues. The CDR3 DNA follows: TGTGCCAGCAGTTCGGGGTCCTCACGCCTTAACTATGGCTACACCTTC. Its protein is CASSSGSSRLNYGYTF.

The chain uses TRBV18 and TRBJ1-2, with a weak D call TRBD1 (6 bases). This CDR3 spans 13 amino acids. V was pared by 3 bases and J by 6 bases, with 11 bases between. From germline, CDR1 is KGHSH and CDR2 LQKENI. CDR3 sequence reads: CASSPATGHGYTF. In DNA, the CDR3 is TGTGCCAGCTCACCCGCAACAGGGCATGGCTACACCTTC.

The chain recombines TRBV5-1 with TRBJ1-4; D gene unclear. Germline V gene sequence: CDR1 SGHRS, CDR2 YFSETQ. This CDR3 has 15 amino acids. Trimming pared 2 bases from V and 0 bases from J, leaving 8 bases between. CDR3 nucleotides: TGCGCCAGCAGCTTAACCCCCTCAACTAATGAAAAACTGTTTTTT. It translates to CASSLTPSTNEKLFF. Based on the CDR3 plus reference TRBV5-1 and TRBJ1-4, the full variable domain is KAGVTQTPRYLIKTRGQQVTLSCSPISGHRSVSWYQQTPGQGLQFLFEYFSETQRNKGNFPGRFSGRQFSNSRSEMNVSTLELGDSALYLCASSLTPSTNEKLFFGSGTQLSVL.

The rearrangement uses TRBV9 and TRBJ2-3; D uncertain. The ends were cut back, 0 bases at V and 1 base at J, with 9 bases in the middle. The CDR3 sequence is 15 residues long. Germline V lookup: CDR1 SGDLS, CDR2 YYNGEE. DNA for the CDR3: TGTGCCAGCAGCGTAGACGGGTTCCGCACAGATACGCAGTATTTT. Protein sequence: CASSVDGFRTDTQYF.

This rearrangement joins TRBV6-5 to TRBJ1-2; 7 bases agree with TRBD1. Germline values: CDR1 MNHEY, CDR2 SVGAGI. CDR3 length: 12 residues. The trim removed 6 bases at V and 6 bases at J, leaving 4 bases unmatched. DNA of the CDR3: TGTGCCAGCAGCCGTACAGGGGATGGCTACACCTTC. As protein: CASSRTGDGYTF.

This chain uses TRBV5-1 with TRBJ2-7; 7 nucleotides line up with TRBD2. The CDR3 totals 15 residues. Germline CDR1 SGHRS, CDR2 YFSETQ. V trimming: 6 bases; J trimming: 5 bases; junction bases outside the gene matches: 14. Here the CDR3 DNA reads TGCGCCAGCAAAACAAGGGCGGGAGTGACGGACGAGCAGTACTTC. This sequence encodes CASKTRAGVTDEQYF.

CDR3 DNA: TGTGCCAGCTCACCCCAGGGAAAGGGTGAAGCTTTCTTT. Residues: CASSPQGKGEAFF. This chain links TRBV18 with TRBJ1-1; possibly TRBD1 for D (5 bases). Looked up from germline, CDR1 is KGHSH and CDR2 is LQKENI. V lost 3 bases and J 7 bases, leaving 12 bases between the germline ends. The CDR3 runs to 13 residues.

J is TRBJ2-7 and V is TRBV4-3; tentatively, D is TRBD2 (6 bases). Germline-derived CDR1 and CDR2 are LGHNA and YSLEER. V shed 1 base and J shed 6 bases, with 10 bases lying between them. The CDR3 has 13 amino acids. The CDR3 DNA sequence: TGCGCCAGCAGCCAAGTGAGTAGCGGCGAGCAGTACTTC. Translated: CASSQVSSGEQYF.

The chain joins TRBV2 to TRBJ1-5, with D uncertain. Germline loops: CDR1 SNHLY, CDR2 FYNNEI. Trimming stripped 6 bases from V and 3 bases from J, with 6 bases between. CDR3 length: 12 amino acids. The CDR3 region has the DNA TGTGCCAGCAGCTTAGACAATCAGCCCCAGCATTTT. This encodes CASSLDNQPQHF. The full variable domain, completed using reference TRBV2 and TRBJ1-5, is EPEVTQTPSHQVTQMGQEVILRCVPISNHLYFYWYRQILGQKVEFLVSFYNNEISEKSEIFDDQFSVERPDGSNFTLKIRSTKLEDSAMYFCASSLDNQPQHFGDGTRLSIL.

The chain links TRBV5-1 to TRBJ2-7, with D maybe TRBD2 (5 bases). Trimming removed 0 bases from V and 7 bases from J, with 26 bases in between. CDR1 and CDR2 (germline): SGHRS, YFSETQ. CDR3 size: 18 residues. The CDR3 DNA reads TGCGCCAGCAGCTTGGCGGGGATCGTCCCCCCTGGAGTAGAGGAGCAGTACTTC. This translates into CASSLAGIVPPGVEEQYF.

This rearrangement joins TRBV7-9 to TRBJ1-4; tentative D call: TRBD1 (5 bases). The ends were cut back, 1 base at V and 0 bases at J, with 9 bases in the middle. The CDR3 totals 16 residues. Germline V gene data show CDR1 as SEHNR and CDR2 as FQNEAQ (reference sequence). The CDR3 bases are TGTGCCAGCAGCTTAGAATTGACAGCAACTAATGAAAAACTGTTTTTT. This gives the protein CASSLELTATNEKLFF.

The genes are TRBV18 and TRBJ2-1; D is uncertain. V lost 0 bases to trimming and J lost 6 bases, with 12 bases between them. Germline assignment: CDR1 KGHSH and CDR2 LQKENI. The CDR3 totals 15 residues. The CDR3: CASSPPPPWINEQFF. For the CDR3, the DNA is TGTGCCAGCTCACCACCCCCTCCATGGATCAATGAGCAGTTCTTC.

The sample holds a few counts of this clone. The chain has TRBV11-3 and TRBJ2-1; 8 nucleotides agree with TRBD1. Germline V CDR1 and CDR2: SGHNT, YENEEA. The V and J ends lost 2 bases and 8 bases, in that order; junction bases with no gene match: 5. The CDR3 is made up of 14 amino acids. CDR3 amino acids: CASSLLQGVDEQFF. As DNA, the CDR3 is TGTGCCAGCAGCTTATTACAGGGGGTAGATGAGCAGTTCTTC. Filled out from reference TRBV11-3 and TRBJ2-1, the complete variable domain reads EAGVVQSPRYKIIEKKQPVAFWCNPISGHNTLYWYLQNLGQGPELLIRYENEEAVDDSQLPKDRFSAERLKGVDSTLKIQPAELGDSAVYLCASSLLQGVDEQFFGPGTRLTVL.